One sample yielded the 26 T cell receptor beta chains listed below, sequenced in a study of blood T cell repertoires in COVID-19 (dated by TCRdb to 2018 to 2021). The library was made by the immunoSEQ multiplex PCR assay. TCRdb re-hosts the immuneACCESS table, in-frame sequences only. Its copies lack some clones; in the studies checked, an unresolved V gene accounts for under half of them, and the cause for the rest is not known. The sample profile shows 300,000 or so clones; about 90% of them were found once. The biggest ten clones account for approximately 0.99% of the sample. Sequences were obtained from PBMCs or T cells enriched from blood (not recorded which). The receptors were gathered from a woman aged 25-40 years who had recovered from COVID-19.

The chain combines TRBV9 with TRBJ2-2, with D possibly TRBD2 on 6 matching bases. There are 18 residues in the CDR3. Germline lookup yields CDR1 SGDLS and CDR2 YYNGEE. The V end lost 4 bases, the J end lost 0 bases, and 19 bases lay between the germline ends. The CDR3 reads CASSPSIRTNSNTGELFF. The CDR3 DNA reads TGTGCCAGCAGCCCTTCTATACGGACTAATTCGAACACCGGGGAGCTGTTTTTT.

This clone was seen a handful of times. This sequence joins TRBV19 and TRBJ1-1; weak D call: TRBD1 (5 bases). CDR1 is LNHDA and CDR2 is SQIVND in the germline V gene (reference sequence). Trimming shortened V by 4 bases and J by 1 base, and 19 bases separated the two germline ends. The CDR3 spans 17 residues. The CDR3: CASSTTNGGVRNTEAFF. CDR3 coding DNA: TGTGCCAGTAGTACTACCAATGGAGGGGTGAGGAACACTGAAGCTTTCTTT.

The chain has TRBV9 and TRBJ2-3; possibly TRBD2 for D (6 bases). CDR3 length equals 15 residues. V lost 4 bases to trimming and J lost 6 bases, with 18 bases between them. Germline V CDR1 and CDR2: SGDLS, YYNGEE. The CDR3 region has the DNA TGTGCCAGCAGCTCCCGGAAAAGGGAGGTGGATACGCAGTATTTT. Translated, it gives CASSSRKREVDTQYF.

Only one count was recorded for this clone. The V call is TRBV19, the J call TRBJ1-1, with D uncertain. The CDR3 is made up of 14 amino acids. Germline V CDR1 and CDR2: LNHDA, SQIVND (reference sequence). The V end was cut by 5 bases, the J end by 0 bases, with 10 bases between. The CDR3 here is CASSESSLNTEAFF. The CDR3 bases are TGTGCCAGTAGTGAGAGTAGCCTGAACACTGAAGCTTTCTTT. Full variable domain (missing parts from reference TRBV19 and TRBJ1-1): DGGITQSPKYLFRKEGQNVTLSCEQNLNHDAMYWYRQDPGQGLRLIYYSQIVNDFQKGDIAEGYSVSREKKESFPLTVTSAQKNPTAFYLCASSESSLNTEAFFGQGTRLTVV.

This clone was observed once. The rearrangement links TRBV28 to TRBJ1-4, with 9 nucleotides matching TRBD1. Germline CDR1 reads MDHEN; CDR2 reads SYDVKM. Trimming at V came to 4 bases and at J to 0 bases, leaving 6 bases not matched to a gene. The CDR3 runs to 17 residues. The CDR3 loop reads CASSSGTGFSTNEKLFF. Written as DNA, the CDR3 is TGTGCCAGCAGTTCCGGGACAGGGTTCTCAACTAATGAAAAACTGTTTTTT.

The V call is TRBV6-4, the J call TRBJ1-6, with 8 positions matching TRBD1. This CDR3 region has 16 residues. V gave up 3 bases and J gave up 9 bases; unmatched junction bases: 10. Looked up from germline, CDR1 is MRHNA and CDR2 is SNTAGT. Here the CDR3 DNA reads TGTGCCAGCAGTGAAGGAGGTCAGGGGGCAGGTTCACCCCTCCACTTT. Its translation: CASSEGGQGAGSPLHF.

This clone came up once. The chain links TRBV28 to TRBJ1-2; unclear D gene. The CDR3 spans 13 residues. V lost 5 bases to trimming and J lost 2 bases, with 9 bases between them. From germline, CDR1 is MDHEN and CDR2 SYDVKM. The CDR3 here is CASSAIENYGYTF. The DNA for the CDR3 is TGTGCCAGCAGTGCAATAGAGAACTATGGCTACACCTTC.

This clone appeared a single time. J is TRBJ2-5 and V is TRBV2; 10 bases line up with TRBD2. The germline V gene has CDR1 SNHLY and CDR2 FYNNEI. The V gene end was trimmed by 8 bases and the J gene end by 5 bases; junction bases not matched to a gene: 8. The CDR3 spans 14 residues. The DNA of the CDR3 is TGTGCCAGCGGGCAAGGGACTAGCGCCGAGACCCAGTACTTC. It encodes CASGQGTSAETQYF.

This sequence joins TRBV2 and TRBJ1-6; 9 bases are shared with TRBD1. Germline assignment: CDR1 SNHLY and CDR2 FYNNEI. The CDR3 contains 14 residues. After removal of 7 bases from V and 9 bases from J, the junction contained 7 bases not matched to a gene. The CDR3 sequence is CASIQDRGSSPLHF. CDR3 in DNA: TGTGCCAGCATCCAAGACAGGGGGAGTTCACCCCTCCACTTT.

In this sample, this clone turned up once. The chain carries TRBV10-1 and TRBJ1-2, with 9 bases fitting TRBD1. This CDR3 has 13 residues. Per the germline V gene, CDR1 is WNHNN and CDR2 is SYGVQD (reference sequence). Trimming at V came to 2 bases and at J to 8 bases, leaving 3 bases not matched to a gene. The CDR3 region has the DNA TGCGCCAGCAGTGAGGACAGGGGGAGAGGCTACACCTTC. It codes for CASSEDRGRGYTF.

The CDR3 region has the DNA TGCAGTGCTAGTCGGGGACTAGCCTACTCCTACGAGCAGTACTTC. The encoded protein is CSASRGLAYSYEQYF. V is TRBV20-1 and J is TRBJ2-7, with TRBD2 identical over 9 bases. V shed 3 bases, J shed 0 bases, and the junction held 6 bases outside the gene matches. The CDR3 spans 15 residues. Germline assignment: CDR1 DFQATT and CDR2 SNEGSKA (reference sequence).

This clone was seen a single time. The chain couples TRBV9 to TRBJ1-2, with 12 bases lining up with TRBD1. This CDR3 is built from 19 residues. V dropped 4 bases and J dropped 3; count of bases not matched to a gene: 16. CDR1 SGDLS and CDR2 YYNGEE come from the germline V gene. The CDR3 here is CASSYTGTGGASRDYGYTF. The CDR3 DNA sequence: TGTGCCAGCAGCTATACCGGGACAGGGGGCGCCTCCCGAGACTATGGCTACACCTTC. Combining the CDR3 with reference TRBV9 and TRBJ1-2 gives the whole variable domain DSGVTQTPKHLITATGQRVTLRCSPRSGDLSVYWYQQSLDQGLQFLIQYYNGEERAKGNILERFSAQQFPDLHSELNLSSLELGDSALYFCASSYTGTGGASRDYGYTFGSGTRLTVV.

The chain uses TRBV7-9 and TRBJ1-3; D is ambiguous. This CDR3 is built from 14 residues. In germline, CDR1 is SEHNR, CDR2 FQNEAQ (reference sequence). V was clipped by 8 bases and J by 0 bases, with 11 bases between them. The DNA of the CDR3 is TGTGCCAGCCTACCCCTGATCTCTGGAAACACCATATATTTT. It translates to CASLPLISGNTIYF.

V usage is TRBV7-9 and J usage is TRBJ1-5; 10 bases agree with TRBD1. V was clipped by 6 bases and J by 1 base; unmatched bases: 9. CDR1 and CDR2 from the germline V gene are SEHNR and FQNEAQ (reference sequence). CDR3 length: 17 amino acids. The CDR3 protein is CASSLGQGVISNQPQHF. CDR3 nucleotides: TGTGCCAGCAGTCTAGGACAGGGGGTTATCAGCAATCAGCCCCAGCATTTT.

The V call is TRBV18, the J call TRBJ2-3, with 9 bases identical to TRBD1. After removal of 0 bases from V and 4 bases from J, the junction contained 5 bases not matched to a gene. From germline, CDR1 is KGHSH and CDR2 LQKENI. The CDR3 is 16 amino acids. The CDR3 DNA sequence: TGTGCCAGCTCACCACCGGGGACAGGGAGGGCAGATACGCAGTATTTT. Protein: CASSPPGTGRADTQYF.

This chain links TRBV7-8 with TRBJ2-5; 10 nucleotides agree with TRBD1. The CDR3 is 16 amino acids. Losses at the gene ends were 4 bases for V and 5 bases for J; bases not matched to a gene: 10. The germline CDR1 and CDR2 sequences are SGHVS and FQNEAQ. For the CDR3, the DNA is TGTGCCAGCAGCTCGTCCGGGACAGGGGTTGGCGAGACCCAGTACTTC. Protein product: CASSSSGTGVGETQYF.

The rearrangement links TRBV4-1 to TRBJ2-2, with a weak D call TRBD2 (6 bases). The ends were cut back, 11 bases at V and 2 bases at J, with 12 bases in the middle. CDR1 is MGHRA and CDR2 is YSYEKL in the germline V gene. The CDR3 is 13 amino acids. The CDR3 DNA reads TGCGCCGATCAGGGAGGAAACACCGGGGAGCTGTTTTTT. It codes for CADQGGNTGELFF.

This chain joins TRBV30 and TRBJ2-2; D not certain. CDR1 and CDR2 (germline): GTSNPN, SVGIG (reference sequence). The CDR3 loop spans 12 amino acids. The germline V and J ends were trimmed by 2 bases and 3 bases, with 4 bases remaining between them. The CDR3 DNA is TGTGCCTGGAGTAGAGACACCGGGGAGCTGTTTTTT. It specifies CAWSRDTGELFF.

The chain recombines TRBV5-1 with TRBJ2-2; 12 bases align to TRBD1. The CDR3 consists of 21 residues. J gave up 5 bases and V 0 bases, and 17 bases lay outside the gene matches. The germline V gene encodes CDR1 SGHRS and CDR2 YFSETQ. The CDR3 protein is CASSLVSGGTGGEIWTGELFF. The CDR3 coding sequence is TGCGCCAGCAGCTTGGTATCGGGCGGGACAGGGGGCGAAATCTGGACCGGGGAGCTGTTTTTT.

The V gene is TRBV2, the J gene TRBJ2-7; 7 bases are a match to TRBD1. Per germline, CDR1 SNHLY and CDR2 FYNNEI. The CDR3 is 16 residues long. V dropped 4 bases and J dropped 2; count of bases not matched to a gene: 11. The DNA for the CDR3 is TGTGCCAGCAGTGGGGCTACCACAGGGGATCCCTACGAGCAGTACTTC. Its protein product is CASSGATTGDPYEQYF.

The gene calls are TRBV12-3 or TRBV12-4 and TRBJ2-1; 7 nucleotides line up with TRBD1. V lost 5 bases, J lost 10 bases, and 5 bases stayed unmatched. The CDR3 extends over 12 amino acids. In nucleotides, the CDR3 is TGTGCCAGCAGTCCACAGGGGTCCGAGCAGTTCTTC. It is translated as CASSPQGSEQFF.

This clone was counted ten times or more. This chain uses TRBV23-1 with TRBJ2-7, with 9 bases that match TRBD1. TRBV23-1 is recorded as an ORF, its role being uncertain. The ends lost 4 bases at V and 4 bases at J; junction bases unmatched: 8. This CDR3 is 15 amino acids long. The CDR3 DNA follows: TGCGCCAGCAGTCCCCCGGGACAGGGCCCTTACGAGCAGTACTTC. It specifies CASSPPGQGPYEQYF.

The gene calls are TRBV15 and TRBJ2-3, with a tentative D call TRBD1 (6 bases). This CDR3 comprises 16 residues. Germline lookup yields CDR1 LNHNV and CDR2 YYDKDF (reference sequence). Deletions cut 0 bases from V and 1 base from J, with 11 bases between. The CDR3 nucleotides are TGTGCCACCAGCAGAGATGGGACAAAGGGCACAGATACGCAGTATTTT. This translates into CATSRDGTKGTDTQYF.

The chain has TRBV19 and TRBJ1-5; 7 nucleotides agree with TRBD1. The CDR3 loop spans 15 amino acids. The germline gives CDR1 LNHDA, CDR2 SQIVND (reference sequence). V lost 4 bases, J lost 1 base, and 4 bases stayed unmatched. CDR3 residues: CASSSQGGSNQPQHF. CDR3 coding DNA: TGTGCCAGTAGTAGTCAGGGGGGAAGCAATCAGCCCCAGCATTTT.

This sequence joins TRBV7-6 and TRBJ2-1, with TRBD1 matching over 10 bases. Germline CDR1 is SGHVS and CDR2 is FNYEAQ. The V and J ends lost 4 bases and 11 bases, in that order; junction bases with no gene match: 17. The length of the CDR3 is 17 residues. CDR3 sequence reads: CASSSLIGQGGKGKQFF. CDR3 bases: TGTGCCAGCAGCTCACTCATAGGACAGGGGGGTAAGGGGAAGCAGTTCTTC.

This clone turned up a few times. The chain links TRBV30 to TRBJ1-4; tentatively, D is TRBD1 (5 bases). The CDR3 covers 12 residues. CDR1 GTSNPN and CDR2 SVGIG come from the germline V gene (reference sequence). V was clipped by 5 bases and J by 8 bases, with 12 bases between them. The CDR3 protein is CAWGQDQEKLFF. The CDR3 bases are TGTGCCTGGGGACAAGATCAGGAAAAACTGTTTTTT.